The source of this TCR beta chain is a study of T cell repertoires in aging, cancer and after chemotherapy. Study-level background: Donor ages fell into six groups from 30 or younger up to 70 or older. Study-wide findings and caveats: Immunological memory after chemotherapy cannot be judged from the repertoire data. In healthy donors, age-related TCR diversity loss mainly reflected lost richness.

This clonotype has just a few counts. The target antigen is unknown. Amplification of TCR beta used genomic DNA extracted from peripheral blood. A mixed TRB-A/B primer pool amplified rearranged TRB by multiplex touch-down PCR. TCRdb independently ran MiXCR on the multiplex PCR reads; one entry per CDR3 protein. Here the sample spans roughly 4,900 distinct CDR3 sequences, roughly 26% being singletons. V was shortened by 0 bases and J by 5 bases, with 11 bases between the two germline ends. Per germline, CDR1 SGHRS and CDR2 YFSETQ. This CDR3 has 14 residues. The clonotype comes from a human donor with a solid tumor. The sample taken for sequencing was blood. The gene calls are TRBV5-1 and TRBJ1-1, with unresolved D. CDR3 loop: CASSLDSYLTEAFF. Written as DNA, the CDR3 is TGCGCCAGCAGCTTGGACAGCTACTTGACTGAAGCTTTCTTT.